The clone carrying this TCR beta chain has only one observation. An end of the junction does not agree with germline; a read error may underlie this. These data originate in a study of blood T cell repertoires in COVID-19. As for the study in general: Samples taken during acute and convalescent COVID-19 were collected in the United States, Italy and Spain. Sources were T cells, B-cell-depleted T cells, or PBMCs; the material itself was cDNA or gDNA.

Germline values: CDR1 MNHEY, CDR2 SMNVEV (reference sequence). The CDR3 has 13 residues. TCRdb keeps only in-frame clones here, not all; method: immunoSEQ multiplex PCR. This table has about 100,000 clones, roughly 90% appearing once. This receptor was identified in a man aged 55 to 70 with acute or convalescent COVID-19. This rearrangement joins TRBV27 to TRBJ1-2; a possible D gene is TRBD1 (5 bases). The sample taken for sequencing was peripheral blood. The CDR3 coding sequence is TGTGCCAGCAGTCCAAGACAGTCCGCAGGCTATACCTTC. Amino acids: CASSPRQSAGYTF.